This T cell receptor beta chain was captured in a study of response to subunit inactivated influenza vaccine. Via MiXCR, TCRdb re-called the RT-PCR reads, giving one row per CDR3 protein. The table has 550,000 to 800,000 distinct CDR3 sequences, approximately 15% seen once. Points from the study as a whole: With each seasonal influenza vaccination, the authors suggested, few new T cells are recruited.

V was clipped by 0 bases and J by 3 bases, with 14 bases between them. The CDR3 runs to 16 residues. The germline gives CDR1 KGHSH, CDR2 LQKENI. Comment on this clonotype: Its target is unknown.

The TCR was taken from a man between 45 and 60 years old who received an inactivated influenza vaccine. The genes are TRBV18 and TRBJ1-2; D unresolved. Sequenced material: PBMCs from blood, taken around 14 days before vaccination. Here the CDR3 reads CASSPPGLHGDYGYTF. The CDR3 DNA follows: TGTGCCAGCTCACCACCCGGCCTCCATGGGGACTATGGCTACACCTTC.